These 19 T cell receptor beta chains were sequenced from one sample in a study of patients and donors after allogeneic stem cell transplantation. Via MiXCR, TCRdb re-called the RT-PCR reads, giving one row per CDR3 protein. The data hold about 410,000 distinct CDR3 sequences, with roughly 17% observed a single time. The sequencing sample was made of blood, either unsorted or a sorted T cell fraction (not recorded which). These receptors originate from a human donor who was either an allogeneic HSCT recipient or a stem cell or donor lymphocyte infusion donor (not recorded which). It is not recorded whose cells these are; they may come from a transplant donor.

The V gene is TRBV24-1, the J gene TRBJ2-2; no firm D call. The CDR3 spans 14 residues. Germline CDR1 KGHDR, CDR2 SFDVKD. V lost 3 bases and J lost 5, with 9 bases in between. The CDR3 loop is CATSDGQITGELFF. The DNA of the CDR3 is TGTGCCACCAGTGATGGTCAGATAACCGGGGAGCTGTTTTTT.

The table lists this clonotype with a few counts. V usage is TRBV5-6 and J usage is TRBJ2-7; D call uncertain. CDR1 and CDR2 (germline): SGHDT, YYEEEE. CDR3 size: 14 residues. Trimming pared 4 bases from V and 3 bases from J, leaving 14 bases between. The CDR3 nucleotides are TGTGCCAGCAGCACCTCGGCCCGATACTACGAGCAGTACTTC. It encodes CASSTSARYYEQYF. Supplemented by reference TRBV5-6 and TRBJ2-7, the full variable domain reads DAGVTQSPTHLIKTRGQQVTLRCSPKSGHDTVSWYQQALGQGPQFIFQYYEEEERQRGNFPDRFSGHQFPNYSSELNVNALLLGDSALYLCASSTSARYYEQYFGPGTRLTVT.

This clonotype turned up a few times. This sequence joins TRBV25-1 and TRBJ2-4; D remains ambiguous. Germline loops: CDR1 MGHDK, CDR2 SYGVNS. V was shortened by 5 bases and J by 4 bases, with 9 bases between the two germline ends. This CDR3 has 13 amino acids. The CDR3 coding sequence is TGTGCCAGCAGTTCTCAGGCTAAAAACATTCAGTACTTC. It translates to CASSSQAKNIQYF.

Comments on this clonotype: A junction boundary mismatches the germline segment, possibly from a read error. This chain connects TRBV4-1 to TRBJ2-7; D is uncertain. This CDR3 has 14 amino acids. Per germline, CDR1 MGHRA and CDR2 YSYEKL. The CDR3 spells CASSQVYPGPLIAW. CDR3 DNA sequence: TGCGCCAGCAGCCAAGTTTACCCAGGTCCCCTTATTGCTTGG.

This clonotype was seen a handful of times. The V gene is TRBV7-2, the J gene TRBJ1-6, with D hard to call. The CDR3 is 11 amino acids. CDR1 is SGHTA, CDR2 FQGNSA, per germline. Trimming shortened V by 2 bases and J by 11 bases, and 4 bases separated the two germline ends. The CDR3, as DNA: TGTGCCAGCAGCTTACGGCCACCCCTCCACTTT. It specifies CASSLRPPLHF.

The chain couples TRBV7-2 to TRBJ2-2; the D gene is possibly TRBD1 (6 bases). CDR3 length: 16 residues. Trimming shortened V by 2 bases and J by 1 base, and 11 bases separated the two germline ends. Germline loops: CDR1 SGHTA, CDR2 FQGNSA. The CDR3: CASSLIPGVNTGELFF. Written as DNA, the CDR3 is TGTGCCAGCAGCTTAATCCCAGGGGTGAACACCGGGGAGCTGTTTTTT.

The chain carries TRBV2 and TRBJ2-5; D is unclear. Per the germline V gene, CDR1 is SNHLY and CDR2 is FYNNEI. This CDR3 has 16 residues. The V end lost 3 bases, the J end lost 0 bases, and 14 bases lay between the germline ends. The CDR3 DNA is TGTGCCAGCAGTGACGGGTTGCGGTCGTACCAAGAGACCCAGTACTTC. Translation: CASSDGLRSYQETQYF.

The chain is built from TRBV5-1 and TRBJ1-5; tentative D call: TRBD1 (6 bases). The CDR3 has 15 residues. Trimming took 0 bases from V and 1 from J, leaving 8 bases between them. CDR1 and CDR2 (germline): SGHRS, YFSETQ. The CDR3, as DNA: TGCGCCAGCAGCTTGGATCAGGGGAGCAATCAGCCCCAGCATTTT. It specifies CASSLDQGSNQPQHF.

CDR3 in DNA: TGCAGTGCTAATAACGCGGGAGGCACCTACGAGCAGTACTTC. This gives the protein CSANNAGGTYEQYF. The rearrangement links TRBV20-1 to TRBJ2-7; 8 bases line up with TRBD2. V lost 4 bases, J lost 2 bases, and 7 bases stayed unmatched. Germline V lookup: CDR1 DFQATT, CDR2 SNEGSKA (reference sequence). The CDR3 spans 14 residues.

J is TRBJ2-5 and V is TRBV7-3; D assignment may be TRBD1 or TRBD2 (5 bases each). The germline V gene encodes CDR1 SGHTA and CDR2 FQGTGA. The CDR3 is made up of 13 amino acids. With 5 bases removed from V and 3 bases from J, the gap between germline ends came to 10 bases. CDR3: CASSRGTKETQYF. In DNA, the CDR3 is TGTGCCAGCAGCCGAGGGACCAAAGAGACCCAGTACTTC.

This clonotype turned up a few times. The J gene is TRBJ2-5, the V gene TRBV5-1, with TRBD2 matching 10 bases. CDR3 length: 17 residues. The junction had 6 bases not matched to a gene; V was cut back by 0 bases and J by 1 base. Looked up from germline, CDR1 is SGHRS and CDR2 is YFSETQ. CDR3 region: CASSLASSGSAQETQYF. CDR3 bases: TGCGCCAGCAGCTTGGCGTCTAGCGGGAGTGCCCAAGAGACCCAGTACTTC.

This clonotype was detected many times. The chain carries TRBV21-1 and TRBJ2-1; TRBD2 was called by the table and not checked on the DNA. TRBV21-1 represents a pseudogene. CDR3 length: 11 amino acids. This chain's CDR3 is CAQSPRNEQFF. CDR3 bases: TGTGCTCAAAGCCCTCGCAATGAGCAGTTCTTC.

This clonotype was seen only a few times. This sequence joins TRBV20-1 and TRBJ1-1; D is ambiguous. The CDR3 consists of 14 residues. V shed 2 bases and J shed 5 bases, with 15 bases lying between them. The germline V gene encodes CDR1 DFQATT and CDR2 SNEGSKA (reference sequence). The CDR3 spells CSARSKGFRTEAFF. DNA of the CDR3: TGCAGTGCTAGAAGTAAAGGGTTTCGAACTGAAGCTTTCTTT.

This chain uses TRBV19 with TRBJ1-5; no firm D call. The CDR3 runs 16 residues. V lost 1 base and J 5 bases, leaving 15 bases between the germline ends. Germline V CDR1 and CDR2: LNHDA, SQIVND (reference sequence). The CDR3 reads CASSIGADRPYQPQHF. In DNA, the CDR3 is TGTGCCAGTAGTATAGGGGCTGATCGCCCCTATCAGCCCCAGCATTTT.

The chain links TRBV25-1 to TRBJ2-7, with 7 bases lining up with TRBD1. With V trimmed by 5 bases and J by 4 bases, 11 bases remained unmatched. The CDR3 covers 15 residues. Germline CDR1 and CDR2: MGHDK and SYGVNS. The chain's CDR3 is CASSRRDSGDYEQYF. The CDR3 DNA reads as TGTGCCAGCAGTCGCCGGGACAGCGGCGATTACGAGCAGTACTTC.

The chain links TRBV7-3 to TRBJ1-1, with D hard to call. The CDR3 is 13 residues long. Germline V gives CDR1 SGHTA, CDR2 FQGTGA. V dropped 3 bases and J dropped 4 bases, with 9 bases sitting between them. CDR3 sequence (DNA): TGTGCCAGCAGCTTCAGACACATCACTGAAGCTTTCTTT. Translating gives CASSFRHITEAFF.

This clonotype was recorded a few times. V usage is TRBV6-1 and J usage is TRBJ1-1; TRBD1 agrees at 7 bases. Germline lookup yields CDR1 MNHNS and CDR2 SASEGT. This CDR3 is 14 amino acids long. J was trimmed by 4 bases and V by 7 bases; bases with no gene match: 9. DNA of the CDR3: TGTGCCAGCACCAGGGGGGCCAAGAGCACTGAAGCTTTCTTT. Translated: CASTRGAKSTEAFF.

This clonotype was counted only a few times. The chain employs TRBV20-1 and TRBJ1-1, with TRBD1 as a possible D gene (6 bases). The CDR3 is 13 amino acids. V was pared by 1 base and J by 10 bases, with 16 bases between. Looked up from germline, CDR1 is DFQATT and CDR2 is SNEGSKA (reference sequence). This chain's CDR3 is CSARADRREPAFF. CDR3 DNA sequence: TGCAGTGCTAGAGCGGACAGACGTGAGCCAGCTTTCTTT.

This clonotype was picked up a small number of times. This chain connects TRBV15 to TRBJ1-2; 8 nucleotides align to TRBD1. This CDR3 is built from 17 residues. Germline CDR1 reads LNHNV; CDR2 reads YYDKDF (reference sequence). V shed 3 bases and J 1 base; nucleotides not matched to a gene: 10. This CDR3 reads CATSRNRTGRRNYGYTF. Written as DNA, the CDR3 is TGTGCCACCAGCAGGAATAGGACAGGGCGACGTAACTATGGCTACACCTTC.